This T cell receptor beta chain was identified in a study of cytomegalovirus exposure and HLA in healthy donors. Study details: Early released data had about 80 million unique TCRs, all coming from HLA-typed donors. For the roughly 400 genotyped donors, roughly 80% fell within the Caucasian-associated ancestry cluster.

Notes on this clone: Its specificity is unknown. Different DNA sequences within this sample yield the same CDR3.

This PCR relied on a set of 60 Vbeta primers and 13 Jbeta primers. Profiling relied on immunoSEQ multiplex PCR, and the TCRdb table lists in-frame clones only, not all of them. The table shows around 180,000 clones, with 87% occurring only once. There are 17 residues in the CDR3. The germline V gene has CDR1 SEHNR and CDR2 FQNEAQ (reference sequence). Germline trimming cut 1 base from V and 4 bases from J; bases unmatched to any gene: 10. Overall study findings and caveats: Later analysis identified about 15,000 TCR beta sequences associated with HLA alleles, using a false discovery rate threshold of 0.05.

The sequenced material came from PBMCs. The source of this sequence is a girl under two years old in good health and CMV-seronegative. This chain connects TRBV7-9 to TRBJ1-5; 7 positions agree with TRBD1. The CDR3: CASSLDPWTGRNQPQHF. The CDR3, as DNA: TGTGCCAGCAGCTTAGACCCCTGGACAGGCCGAAATCAGCCCCAGCATTTT.